One and the same sample provided the 11 T cell receptor beta chains below, sequenced in a study of regulatory T cells in long-lasting Graves disease. Noted time point: newly diagnosed GD, antithyroid drugs for less than 3 months. PBMC RNA served as the TCR library source. Construction of the TCR beta libraries employed iRepertoire HTBI primers in conjunction with Arm-PCR of CDR3 regions. In TCRdb, the multiplex PCR reads were re-called with MiXCR into one record per CDR3 protein. In the table there are roughly 420,000 distinct CDR3 sequences, 11% to 15% of which are singletons. This same sample was also taken into another study, of T cells in Graves' hyperthyroidism and ophthalmopathy.

The sequencing here drew on peripheral blood mononuclear cells (PBMCs), taken at new diagnosis, from a patient treated with antithyroid drugs. The receptors stem from a woman aged 50 to 60 with Graves disease.

The sample holds many counts of this clonotype. This chain links TRBV3-1 with TRBJ1-1; D remains unclear. From germline, CDR1 is LGHDT and CDR2 YNNKEL (reference sequence). V was trimmed by 0 bases and J by 10 bases, leaving 9 bases between them. This CDR3 contains 12 residues. The CDR3 spells CASSQDRQGAFF. The CDR3 DNA reads as TGTGCCAGCAGCCAAGATAGGCAAGGAGCTTTCTTT.

This clonotype was observed many times. The chain links TRBV27 to TRBJ2-3; no clear D. Germline CDR1 MNHEY, CDR2 SMNVEV (reference sequence). Trimming left V 4 bases short and J 4 bases short, with 12 bases between. The CDR3 runs 14 residues. CDR3 protein: CASSWVISADTQYF. CDR3 sequence (DNA): TGTGCCAGCAGTTGGGTGATTTCGGCAGATACGCAGTATTTT.

This clonotype was recorded at least ten times. This sequence joins TRBV28 and TRBJ2-7; D is possibly TRBD1 (6 bases). The CDR3 spans 14 residues. CDR1 and CDR2 (germline): MDHEN, SYDVKM. V shed 6 bases and J shed 1 base, with 13 bases lying between them. The CDR3 spells CASRVQGESYEQYF. The CDR3 DNA reads TGTGCCAGCAGGGTACAGGGTGAATCCTACGAGCAGTACTTC.

This clonotype was detected many times. CDR3 amino acids: CASSSYLTSGRRDEQFF. The CDR3 region has the DNA TGTGCCAGCAGCTCATACCTGACTAGCGGGAGACGGGATGAGCAGTTCTTC. The chain links TRBV7-2 to TRBJ2-1, with TRBD2 matching over 12 bases. The CDR3 is made up of 17 amino acids. V lost 4 bases and J lost 8; bases outside the gene matches: 12. CDR1 and CDR2 from the germline V gene are SGHTA and FQGNSA.

The chain is built from TRBV29-1 and TRBJ1-2; 8 nucleotides align to TRBD1. The CDR3 contains 16 residues. The germline gives CDR1 SQVTM, CDR2 ANQGSEA. V shed 3 bases and J 4 bases; nucleotides not matched to a gene: 13. The CDR3 sequence is CSVDAEGQGAIYGYTF. CDR3 nucleotide sequence: TGCAGCGTTGACGCAGAGGGCCAGGGGGCAATCTATGGCTACACCTTC.

This clonotype has at least ten counts. The chain couples TRBV5-1 to TRBJ1-2; no reliable D call. Trimming shortened V by 0 bases and J by 8 bases, and 11 bases separated the two germline ends. This CDR3 has 13 residues. CDR1 SGHRS and CDR2 YFSETQ come from the germline V gene. The CDR3 protein is CASSLDPSGGYTF. The CDR3 bases are TGCGCCAGCAGCTTGGACCCGTCTGGAGGCTACACCTTC.

Many counts were recorded for this clonotype. The V gene is TRBV7-9, the J gene TRBJ2-1; no firm D call. Germline V gene sequence: CDR1 SEHNR, CDR2 FQNEAQ (reference sequence). The CDR3 runs to 14 residues. V lost 7 bases to trimming and J lost 3 bases, with 13 bases between them. The CDR3 region is CASNIAELYNEQFF. CDR3 DNA sequence: TGTGCCAGCAACATTGCGGAGCTCTACAATGAGCAGTTCTTC.

This clonotype came up a few times. J is TRBJ2-3 and V is TRBV13, with D perhaps matching TRBD2 (6 bases). The CDR3 totals 13 residues. Trimming cost V 6 bases and J 2 bases, with 9 bases left between them. Germline lookup yields CDR1 PRHDT and CDR2 FYEKMQ (reference sequence). The CDR3 DNA reads TGTGCCAGCAGGGAGGGGTCCACAGATACGCAGTATTTT. As protein: CASREGSTDTQYF.

This clonotype appeared many times. This rearrangement joins TRBV3-1 to TRBJ2-1, with 9 bases aligning to TRBD2. The V gene end was trimmed by 4 bases and the J gene end by 3 bases; junction bases not matched to a gene: 4. The V gene's germline CDR1 is LGHDT and CDR2 YNNKEL (reference sequence). The CDR3 consists of 15 residues. The CDR3 spells CASSRTSDNYNEQFF. CDR3 DNA sequence: TGTGCCAGCAGCCGGACTAGCGATAACTACAATGAGCAGTTCTTC.

Details on this clonotype: A read error is possible here, since a much larger clone lies one base away. The chain joins TRBV28 to TRBJ2-2; TRBD2 matches 7 bases. The CDR3 is made up of 14 amino acids. Germline V gives CDR1 MDHEN, CDR2 SYDVKM. V lost 7 bases, J lost 6 bases, and 8 bases stayed unmatched. The CDR3 protein is CASNSLAAAGELFF. In DNA, the CDR3 is TGTGCCAGCAACTCTCTAGCGGCCGCCGGGGAGCTGTTTTTT. Full variable domain (rest looked up from reference TRBV28 and TRBJ2-2): DVKVTQSSRYLVKRTGEKVFLECVQDMDHENMFWYRQDPGLGLRLIYFSYDVKMKEKGDIPEGYSVSREKKERFSLILESASTNQTSMYLCASNSLAAAGELFFGEGSRLTVL.

This clonotype was detected only a few times. J is TRBJ2-7 and V is TRBV10-3, with TRBD1 matching 7 bases. CDR3 length equals 13 residues. J gave up 4 bases and V 10 bases, and 10 bases lay outside the gene matches. Germline V gives CDR1 ENHRY, CDR2 SYGVKD. DNA for the CDR3: TGTGCCACAACAGGGGCCGGTCAGTACGAGCAGTACTTC. Its protein product is CATTGAGQYEQYF.